The 10 T cell receptor beta chains presented below share a single source sample, sequenced in a study of CD8+CD57+ T cells in acquired aplastic anemia. The patients chosen for sequencing had shown expansion of CD8+CD57+ cells (detected by flow cytometry). Genomic DNA acted as the template from which TCR beta VDJ combination and CDR3 sequence profiling were carried out. TCRdb analysed the reads with MiXCR anew, one entry per CDR3 protein. This repertoire shows 300,000 or so distinct CDR3 sequences, under 65% found once; its top ten account for 1.3%. Sequenced: sorted CD4+, CD8+, or CD8+CD57+ T cells (not recorded which) from PBMCs. These TCRs come from a human donor with aplastic anemia.

The gene calls are TRBV5-1 and TRBJ1-1; a possible D gene is TRBD1 (6 bases). This CDR3 region has 17 residues. V was shortened by 4 bases and J by 0 bases, with 19 bases between the two germline ends. Looked up from germline, CDR1 is SGHRS and CDR2 is YFSETQ. The CDR3 is CASSLRDTSYMNTEAFF. DNA for the CDR3: TGCGCCAGCAGCCTGCGGGACACGAGCTACATGAACACTGAAGCTTTCTTT.

The chain couples TRBV20-1 to TRBJ2-6; D is possibly TRBD1 (6 bases). The CDR3 consists of 16 residues. Trimming took off 3 bases at V and 2 bases at J, with 14 bases between the two ends. CDR1 is DFQATT and CDR2 is SNEGSKA in the germline V gene (reference sequence). The CDR3 DNA sequence: TGCAGTGCTAGTCTACAGGGAAGGACTGGGGCCAACGTCCTGACTTTC. Encoded protein: CSASLQGRTGANVLTF.

The chain carries TRBV7-2 and TRBJ2-7, with D possibly being TRBD2 (6 bases). The germline CDR1 and CDR2 sequences are SGHTA and FQGNSA. Between the trimmed V and J ends, which lost 4 bases and 2 bases, there was a span of 12 bases. This CDR3 is 14 amino acids long. Here the CDR3 DNA reads TGTGCCAGCAGCTCCCGGACGGGGGCCTACGAGCAGTACTTC. It specifies CASSSRTGAYEQYF.

A few counts support this clonotype. The CDR3 coding sequence is TGTGCCAGTAGTGTTCAGGGGACCTCCTACGAGCAGTACTTC. Its protein product is CASSVQGTSYEQYF. The chain carries TRBV19 and TRBJ2-7, with D possibly being TRBD1 (6 bases). The length of the CDR3 is 14 residues. V lost 5 bases and J 0 bases, leaving 11 bases between the germline ends. The V gene's germline CDR1 is LNHDA and CDR2 SQIVND (reference sequence).

The chain employs TRBV7-3 and TRBJ2-2; D might be TRBD2 (5 bases). The V end was cut by 5 bases, the J end by 6 bases, with 10 bases between. This CDR3 region has 13 residues. Germline-derived CDR1 and CDR2 are SGHTA and FQGTGA. The CDR3 sequence: CASSERGPGELFF. In nucleotides, the CDR3 is TGTGCCAGCAGCGAACGAGGGCCCGGGGAGCTGTTTTTT. Full variable domain (rest looked up from reference TRBV7-3 and TRBJ2-2): GAGVSQTPSNKVTEKGKYVELRCDPISGHTALYWYRQSLGQGPEFLIYFQGTGAADDSGLPNDRFFAVRPEGSVSTLKIQRTERGDSAVYLCASSERGPGELFFGEGSRLTVL.

The V call is TRBV15, the J call TRBJ1-2; no reliable D call. The CDR3 length is 14 residues. Trimming pared 4 bases from V and 4 bases from J, leaving 13 bases between. The V gene's germline CDR1 is LNHNV and CDR2 YYDKDF (reference sequence). The CDR3 DNA is TGTGCCACCAGCAAAGATGTTACCCTCTATGGCTACACCTTC. This gives the protein CATSKDVTLYGYTF. The entire variable domain, with the rest obtained from reference TRBV15 and TRBJ1-2, is as follows: DAMVIQNPRYQVTQFGKPVTLSCSQTLNHNVMYWYQQKSSQAPKLLFHYYDKDFNNEADTPDNFQSRRPNTSFCFLDIRSPGLGDTAMYLCATSKDVTLYGYTFGSGTRLTVV.

With regard to this clonotype: At one end, the junction sequence differs from germline, possibly due to a read error. The CDR3 bases are TGCGCCAGCAGCCCCCGGGCGGGACTAGTGTCGAACACCGGGGAGCTGTTTTTT. Translation gives CASSPRAGLVSNTGELFF. J is TRBJ2-2 and V is TRBV7-9, with TRBD2 matching over 8 bases. The CDR3 length is 18 residues. Germline loops: CDR1 SEHNR, CDR2 FQNEAQ (reference sequence). Full variable domain (rest looked up from reference TRBV7-9 and TRBJ2-2): DTGVSQNPRHKITKRGQNVTFRCDPISEHNRLYWYRQTLGQGPEFLTYFQNEAQLEKSRLLSDRFSAERPKGSFSTLEIQRTEQGDSAMYLCASSPRAGLVSNTGELFFGEGSRLTVL.

Many counts were recorded for this clonotype. The V and J genes are TRBV18 and TRBJ2-1, with D hard to call. Germline loops: CDR1 KGHSH, CDR2 LQKENI. This CDR3 is 13 amino acids long. Trimming shortened V by 6 bases and J by 10 bases, and 16 bases separated the two germline ends. CDR3 nucleotide sequence: TGTGCCAGCTCTGCCTCTGTTGGTATGGAGCAGTTCTTC. This gives the protein CASSASVGMEQFF.

This clonotype occurred a few times. This chain connects TRBV5-6 to TRBJ2-1; D is unresolved. The germline CDR1 and CDR2 sequences are SGHDT and YYEEEE. The CDR3 length is 13 residues. V was pared by 4 bases and J by 8 bases, with 13 bases between. The CDR3 sequence is CASSPPVGYEQFF. CDR3 nucleotides: TGTGCCAGCAGCCCGCCCGTGGGCTATGAGCAGTTCTTC. The whole variable domain, remainder taken from reference TRBV5-6 and TRBJ2-1, is DAGVTQSPTHLIKTRGQQVTLRCSPKSGHDTVSWYQQALGQGPQFIFQYYEEEERQRGNFPDRFSGHQFPNYSSELNVNALLLGDSALYLCASSPPVGYEQFFGPGTRLTVL.

This clonotype occurred many times. This chain links TRBV20-1 with TRBJ1-2, with D tentatively TRBD1 (6 bases). Germline V gives CDR1 DFQATT, CDR2 SNEGSKA (reference sequence). CDR3 length: 13 amino acids. In DNA, the CDR3 is TGCACCTTCTTAGACAGGCTTAACTATGGCTACACCTTC. Translation: CTFLDRLNYGYTF.